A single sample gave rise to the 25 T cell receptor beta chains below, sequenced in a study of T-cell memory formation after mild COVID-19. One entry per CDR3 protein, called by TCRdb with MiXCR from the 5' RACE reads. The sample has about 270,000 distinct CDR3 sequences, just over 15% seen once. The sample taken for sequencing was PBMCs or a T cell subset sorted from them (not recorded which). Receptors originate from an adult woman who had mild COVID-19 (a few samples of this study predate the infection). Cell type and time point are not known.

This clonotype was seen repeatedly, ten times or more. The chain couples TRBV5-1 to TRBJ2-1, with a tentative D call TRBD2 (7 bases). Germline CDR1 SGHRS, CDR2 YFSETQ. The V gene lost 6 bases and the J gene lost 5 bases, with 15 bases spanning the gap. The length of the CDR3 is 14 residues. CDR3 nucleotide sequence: TGCGCCAGCACCGTGGGGGGGCGGGACAATGAGCAGTTCTTC. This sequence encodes CASTVGGRDNEQFF.

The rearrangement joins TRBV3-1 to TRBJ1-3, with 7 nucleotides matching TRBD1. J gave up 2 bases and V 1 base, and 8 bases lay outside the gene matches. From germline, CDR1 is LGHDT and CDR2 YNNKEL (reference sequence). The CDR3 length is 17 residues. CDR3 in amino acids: CASSQAGTGVTGNTIYF. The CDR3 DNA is TGTGCCAGCAGCCAAGCGGGAACAGGGGTTACTGGAAACACCATATATTTT.

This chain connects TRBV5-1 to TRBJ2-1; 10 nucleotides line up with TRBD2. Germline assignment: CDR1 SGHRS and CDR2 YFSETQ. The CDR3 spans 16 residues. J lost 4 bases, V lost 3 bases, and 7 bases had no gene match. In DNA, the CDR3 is TGCGCCAGCAGCTGGGAGCCTAGCGGGAGTTACAATGAGCAGTTCTTC. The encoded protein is CASSWEPSGSYNEQFF.

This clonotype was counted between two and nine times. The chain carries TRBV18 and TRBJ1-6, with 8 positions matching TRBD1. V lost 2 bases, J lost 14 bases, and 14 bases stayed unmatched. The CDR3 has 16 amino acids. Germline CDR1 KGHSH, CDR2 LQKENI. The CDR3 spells CASSPSIQGATVTLHF. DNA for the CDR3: TGTGCCAGCTCACCAAGTATCCAGGGGGCTACAGTGACCCTCCACTTT.

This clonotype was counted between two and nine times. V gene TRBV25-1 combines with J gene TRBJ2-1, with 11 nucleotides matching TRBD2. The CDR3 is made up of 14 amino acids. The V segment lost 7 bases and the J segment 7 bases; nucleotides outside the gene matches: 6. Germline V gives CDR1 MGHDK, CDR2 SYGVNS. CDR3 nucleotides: TGTGCCAGCACTTGGGCTAGCGGGAGGAATGAGCAGTTCTTC. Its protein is CASTWASGRNEQFF.

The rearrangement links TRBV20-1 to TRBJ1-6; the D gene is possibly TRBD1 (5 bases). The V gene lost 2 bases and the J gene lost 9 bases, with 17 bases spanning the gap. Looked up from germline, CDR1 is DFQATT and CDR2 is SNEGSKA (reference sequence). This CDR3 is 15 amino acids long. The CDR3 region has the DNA TGCAGTGCTAGACCACAGTGGGGGGTCGGTTCACCCCTCCACTTT. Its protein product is CSARPQWGVGSPLHF.

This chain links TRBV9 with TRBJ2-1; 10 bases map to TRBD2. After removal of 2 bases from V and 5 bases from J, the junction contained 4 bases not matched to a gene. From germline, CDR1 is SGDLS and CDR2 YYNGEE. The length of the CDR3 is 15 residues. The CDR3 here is CASSVASGSHNEQFF. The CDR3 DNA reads TGTGCCAGCAGCGTGGCTAGCGGGAGCCACAATGAGCAGTTCTTC.

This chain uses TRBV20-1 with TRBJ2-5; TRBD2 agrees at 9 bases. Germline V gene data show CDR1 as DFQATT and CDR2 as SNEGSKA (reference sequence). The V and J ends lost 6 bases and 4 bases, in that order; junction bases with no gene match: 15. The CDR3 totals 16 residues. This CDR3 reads CSAPRGGGGVRETQYF. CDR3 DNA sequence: TGCAGTGCCCCTCGGGGTGGCGGGGGGGTTCGAGAGACCCAGTACTTC.

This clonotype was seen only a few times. Here the CDR3 reads CASSFMGEQYF. CDR3 bases: TGCGCCAGCAGCTTCATGGGCGAGCAGTACTTC. The chain recombines TRBV5-1 with TRBJ2-7; D remains unclear. V was shortened by 2 bases and J by 6 bases, with 6 bases between the two germline ends. Germline V CDR1 and CDR2: SGHRS, YFSETQ. The CDR3 covers 11 residues.

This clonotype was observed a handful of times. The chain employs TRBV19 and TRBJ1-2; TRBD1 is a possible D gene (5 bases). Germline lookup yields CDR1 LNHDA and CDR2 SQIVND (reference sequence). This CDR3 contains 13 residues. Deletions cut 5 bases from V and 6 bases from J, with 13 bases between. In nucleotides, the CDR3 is TGTGCCAGTAGTTGGGAGGGGAGGAATGGCTACACCTTC. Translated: CASSWEGRNGYTF.

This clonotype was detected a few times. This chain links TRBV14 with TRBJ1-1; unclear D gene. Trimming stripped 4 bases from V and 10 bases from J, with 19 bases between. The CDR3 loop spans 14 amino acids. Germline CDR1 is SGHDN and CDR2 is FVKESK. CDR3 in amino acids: CASSPVTARFGAFF. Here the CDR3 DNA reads TGTGCCAGCAGCCCGGTCACAGCGCGGTTCGGAGCTTTCTTT.

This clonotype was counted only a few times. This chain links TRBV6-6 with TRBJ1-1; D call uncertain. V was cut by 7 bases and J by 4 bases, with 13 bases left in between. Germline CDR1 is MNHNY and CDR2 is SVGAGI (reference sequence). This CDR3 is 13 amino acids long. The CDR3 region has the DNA TGTGCCAGCACCCCGACCGTGCGCACTGAAGCTTTCTTT. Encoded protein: CASTPTVRTEAFF.

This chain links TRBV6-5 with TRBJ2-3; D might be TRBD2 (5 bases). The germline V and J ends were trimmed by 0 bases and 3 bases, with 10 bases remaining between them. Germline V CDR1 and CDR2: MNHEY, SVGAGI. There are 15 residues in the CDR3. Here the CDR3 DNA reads TGTGCCAGCAGTTACTCGTACGCGGGTACAGATACGCAGTATTTT. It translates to CASSYSYAGTDTQYF.

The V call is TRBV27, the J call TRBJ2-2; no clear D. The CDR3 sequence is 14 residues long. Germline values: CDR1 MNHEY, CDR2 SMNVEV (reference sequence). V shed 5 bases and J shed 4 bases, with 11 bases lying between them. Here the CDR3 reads CASSMSRGTGELFF. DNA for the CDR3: TGTGCCAGCAGTATGTCTCGCGGCACCGGGGAGCTGTTTTTT.

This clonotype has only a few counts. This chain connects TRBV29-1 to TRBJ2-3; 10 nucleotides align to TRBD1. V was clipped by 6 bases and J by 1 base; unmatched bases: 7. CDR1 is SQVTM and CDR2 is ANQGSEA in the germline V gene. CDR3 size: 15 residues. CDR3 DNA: TGCAGCGTGACAGGGGGCGTTATGGGCACAGATACGCAGTATTTT. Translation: CSVTGGVMGTDTQYF.

The CDR3 sequence is CSASGTPHRETQYF. The CDR3 region has the DNA TGCAGTGCTTCCGGGACTCCCCACCGGGAGACCCAGTACTTC. The V call is TRBV20-1, the J call TRBJ2-5, with D possibly TRBD2 on 6 matching bases. Germline CDR1 and CDR2: DFQATT and SNEGSKA (reference sequence). The CDR3 has 14 amino acids. With 5 bases removed from V and 5 bases from J, the gap between germline ends came to 18 bases.

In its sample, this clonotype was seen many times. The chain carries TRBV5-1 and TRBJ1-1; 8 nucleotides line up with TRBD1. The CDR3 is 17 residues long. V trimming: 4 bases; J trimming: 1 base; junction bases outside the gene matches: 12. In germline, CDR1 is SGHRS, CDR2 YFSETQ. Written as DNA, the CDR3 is TGCGCCAGCAGCGTTGATGTCCGGGACAGGAAGAACACTGAAGCTTTCTTT. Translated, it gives CASSVDVRDRKNTEAFF.

The CDR3 region is CASSFSSGQETQYF. The CDR3 DNA reads as TGCGCCAGCAGCTTTTCTAGCGGTCAAGAGACCCAGTACTTC. The chain uses TRBV5-1 and TRBJ2-5; the match to TRBD2 covers 7 bases. This CDR3 spans 14 amino acids. Germline values: CDR1 SGHRS, CDR2 YFSETQ. With V trimmed by 2 bases and J by 2 bases, 3 bases remained unmatched.

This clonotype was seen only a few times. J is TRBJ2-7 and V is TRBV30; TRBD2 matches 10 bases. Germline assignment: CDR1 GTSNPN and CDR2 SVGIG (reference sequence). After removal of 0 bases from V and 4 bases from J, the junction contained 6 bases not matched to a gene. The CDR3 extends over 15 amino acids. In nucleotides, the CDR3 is TGTGCCTGGAGTGTAGTCTGGACTAGCGGTTACGAGCAGTACTTC. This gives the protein CAWSVVWTSGYEQYF.

CDR3 residues: CASRGSSGSSYEQYF. The CDR3 region has the DNA TGTGCCAGCAGGGGATCTAGCGGGAGTTCCTACGAGCAGTACTTC. The chain links TRBV6-2 or TRBV6-3 to TRBJ2-7; 10 nucleotides match TRBD2. This CDR3 is 15 amino acids long. CDR1 and CDR2 from the germline V gene are MNHEY and SVGEGT. Trimming took 6 bases from V and 1 from J; bases not matched to a gene: 6.

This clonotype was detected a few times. CDR3 residues: CSAAHRNTEAFF. The CDR3 DNA reads TGCAGCGCAGCTCATAGGAACACTGAAGCTTTCTTT. The rearrangement links TRBV29-1 to TRBJ1-1; D is undetermined. V was shortened by 7 bases and J by 1 base, with 10 bases between the two germline ends. Germline V gene lookup returns CDR1 SQVTM and CDR2 ANQGSEA. The CDR3 is 12 amino acids.

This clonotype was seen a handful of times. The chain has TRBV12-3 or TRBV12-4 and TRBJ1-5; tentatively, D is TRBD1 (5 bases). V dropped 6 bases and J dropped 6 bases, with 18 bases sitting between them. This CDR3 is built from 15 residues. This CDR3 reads CASSQTMVRGQPQHF. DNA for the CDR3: TGTGCCAGCAGCCAGACCATGGTGAGGGGTCAGCCCCAGCATTTT.

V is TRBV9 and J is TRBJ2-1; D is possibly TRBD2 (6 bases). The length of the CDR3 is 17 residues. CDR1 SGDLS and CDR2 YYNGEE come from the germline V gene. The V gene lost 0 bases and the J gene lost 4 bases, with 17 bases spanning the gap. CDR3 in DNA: TGTGCCAGCAGCGTAGGGGCGGGGCGGGCGTTATACAATGAGCAGTTCTTC. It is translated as CASSVGAGRALYNEQFF.

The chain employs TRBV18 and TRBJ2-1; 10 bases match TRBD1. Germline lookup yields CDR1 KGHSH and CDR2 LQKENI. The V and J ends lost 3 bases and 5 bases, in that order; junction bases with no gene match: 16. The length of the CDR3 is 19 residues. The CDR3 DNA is TGTGCCAGCTCACCCCGGACAGGGGGGGGACTCCTAGGCAACAATGAGCAGTTCTTC. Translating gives CASSPRTGGGLLGNNEQFF. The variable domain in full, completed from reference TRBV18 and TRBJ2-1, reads NAGVMQNPRHLVRRRGQEARLRCSPMKGHSHVYWYRQLPEEGLKFMVYLQKENIIDESGMPKERFSAEFPKEGPSILRIQQVVRGDSAAYFCASSPRTGGGLLGNNEQFFGPGTRLTVL.

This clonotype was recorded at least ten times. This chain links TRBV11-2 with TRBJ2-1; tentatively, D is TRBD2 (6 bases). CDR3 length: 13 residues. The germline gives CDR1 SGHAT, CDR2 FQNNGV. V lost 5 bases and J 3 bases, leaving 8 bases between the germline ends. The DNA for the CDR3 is TGTGCCAGCAGCCGCGGGATCTACAATGAGCAGTTCTTC. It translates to CASSRGIYNEQFF.